These 18 T cell receptor beta chains originate from one sample sequenced in a study of a mutant IDH1 vaccine in newly diagnosed glioma. These receptors' antigens are unknown. The time point is: week 5, during vaccination. The investigators gave 300 ug of mutant IDH1 20-mer peptide in each vaccine dose, together with topical imiquimod. Sequencing was performed with immunoSEQ multiplex PCR; in TCRdb, only in-frame clones are kept and a portion is missing. The table lists 52,000 or so clones, roughly 82% of them singletons. This sample comprised PBMCs, obtained from a glioma patient whose treatment included an IDH1 peptide vaccine. The receptors were sampled from a woman aged 18-29 years with glioma. Some clones in this sample may be carry-over from other donors' samples.

The rearrangement joins TRBV7-2 to TRBJ1-5; D remains ambiguous. The CDR3 runs 16 residues. V dropped 2 bases and J dropped 2 bases, with 13 bases sitting between them. Germline loops: CDR1 SGHTA, CDR2 FQGNSA. The CDR3 DNA reads TGTGCCAGCAGCTTATGGTCTGCGAGGGGCAATCAGCCCCAGCATTTT. Protein product: CASSLWSARGNQPQHF.

This clone was detected a few times. This chain links TRBV30 with TRBJ2-3, with D perhaps matching TRBD1 or TRBD2 (5 bases each). This CDR3 contains 14 residues. Germline lookup yields CDR1 GTSNPN and CDR2 SVGIG (reference sequence). Trimming stripped 3 bases from V and 0 bases from J, with 10 bases between. This chain's CDR3 is CAWRGDRSTDTQYF. In nucleotides, the CDR3 is TGTGCCTGGAGGGGGGACCGAAGCACAGATACGCAGTATTTT. Variable domain in full (rest from reference TRBV30 and TRBJ2-3): SQTIHQWPATLVQPVGSPLSLECTVEGTSNPNLYWYRQAAGRGLQLLFYSVGIGQISSEVPQNLSASRPQDRQFILSSKKLLLSDSGFYLCAWRGDRSTDTQYFGPGTRLTVL.

This clone was observed a single time. J is TRBJ2-1 and V is TRBV4-2; a possible D gene is TRBD1 (6 bases). This CDR3 is 13 amino acids long. Germline loops: CDR1 LGHNA, CDR2 YNFKEQ. V dropped 1 base and J dropped 12 bases, with 13 bases sitting between them. The CDR3: CASSQGKQGRQFF. The CDR3 nucleotides are TGTGCCAGCAGCCAAGGAAAACAGGGAAGGCAGTTCTTC.

The rearrangement joins TRBV2 to TRBJ2-5; D uncertain. The CDR3 is made up of 10 amino acids. Per germline, CDR1 SNHLY and CDR2 FYNNEI. V dropped 5 bases and J dropped 4 bases, with 2 bases sitting between them. CDR3 sequence reads: CASSRETQYF. In DNA form, the CDR3 reads TGTGCCAGCAGTAGAGAGACCCAGTACTTC.

V is TRBV4-1 and J is TRBJ1-5, with D hard to call. The germline CDR1 and CDR2 sequences are MGHRA and YSYEKL. V lost 0 bases and J lost 7, with 7 bases in between. This CDR3 has 13 residues. Here the CDR3 DNA reads TGCGCCAGCAGCCAAGAGCCGGGGCAGCCCCAGCATTTT. Translating it yields CASSQEPGQPQHF.

This chain joins TRBV7-2 and TRBJ2-1, with D maybe TRBD2 (6 bases). The CDR3 spans 15 residues. V was shortened by 5 bases and J by 0 bases, with 11 bases between the two germline ends. Germline V gene lookup returns CDR1 SGHTA and CDR2 FQGNSA. The CDR3 sequence: CASSPSVSSYNEQFF. For the CDR3, the DNA is TGTGCCAGCAGCCCTAGCGTGAGCTCCTACAATGAGCAGTTCTTC.

The gene calls are TRBV6-1 and TRBJ2-7, with 8 bases that match TRBD1. After removal of 0 bases from V and 3 bases from J, the junction contained 4 bases not matched to a gene. This CDR3 comprises 15 residues. Germline V gives CDR1 MNHNS, CDR2 SASEGT. Here the CDR3 reads CASSEALGQGYEQYF. The DNA for the CDR3 is TGTGCCAGCAGTGAAGCGTTAGGACAGGGCTACGAGCAGTACTTC.

CDR3 sequence (DNA): TGTGCCATCAGCCAGCGACTAGCGGGGCTGCAAGAGACCCAGTACTTC. The encoded protein is CAISQRLAGLQETQYF. The V gene is TRBV10-3, the J gene TRBJ2-5; TRBD2 matches 11 bases. J was trimmed by 2 bases and V by 6 bases; bases with no gene match: 8. Germline loops: CDR1 ENHRY, CDR2 SYGVKD. The CDR3 consists of 16 residues.

The chain carries TRBV18 and TRBJ1-6; possibly TRBD1 for D (5 bases). The CDR3 extends over 14 amino acids. Germline V gene sequence: CDR1 KGHSH, CDR2 LQKENI. V was trimmed by 1 base and J by 8 bases, leaving 9 bases between them. In nucleotides, the CDR3 is TGTGCCAGCTCACCACAGGGGACGGATTCACCCCTCCACTTT. Residues: CASSPQGTDSPLHF.

This clone has just one count. CDR3 residues: CASSYSGGGEAFF. In DNA, the CDR3 is TGTGCCAGCAGTTACTCAGGGGGTGGTGAAGCTTTCTTT. The chain has TRBV6-6 and TRBJ1-1, with D possibly matching TRBD1 (6 bases). This CDR3 spans 13 amino acids. Trimming stripped 0 bases from V and 7 bases from J, with 9 bases between. CDR1 and CDR2 (germline): MNHNY, SVGAGI (reference sequence).

This clone has a handful of counts. The sample carries other DNA sequences with the same CDR3. V gene TRBV9 combines with J gene TRBJ1-1; tentative D call: TRBD1 (5 bases). With 2 bases removed from V and 5 bases from J, the gap between germline ends came to 7 bases. Germline V CDR1 and CDR2: SGDLS, YYNGEE. CDR3 length: 12 amino acids. CDR3 in DNA: TGTGCCAGCAGCGTGGGGGGGACTGAAGCTTTCTTT. It specifies CASSVGGTEAFF. The full variable domain, with the rest looked up from reference TRBV9 and TRBJ1-1, is DSGVTQTPKHLITATGQRVTLRCSPRSGDLSVYWYQQSLDQGLQFLIQYYNGEERAKGNILERFSAQQFPDLHSELNLSSLELGDSALYFCASSVGGTEAFFGQGTRLTVV.

The chain is built from TRBV5-4 and TRBJ2-6; no firm D call. From germline, CDR1 is SGHNT and CDR2 YYREEE (reference sequence). The CDR3 loop spans 15 amino acids. The V and J ends lost 0 bases and 4 bases respectively, with 8 bases between them. CDR3 sequence: CASSLVGSGANVLTF. CDR3 in DNA: TGTGCCAGCAGCTTGGTTGGGTCCGGGGCCAACGTCCTGACTTTC.

The chain has TRBV19 and TRBJ1-5, with D tentatively TRBD1 (5 bases). The CDR3 covers 18 residues. CDR1 LNHDA and CDR2 SQIVND come from the germline V gene (reference sequence). V shed 8 bases and J shed 0 bases, with 23 bases lying between them. The CDR3 nucleotides are TGTGCCAGTTCTTGGGGCGGGCTGCGGGGAGGTAGCAATCAGCCCCAGCATTTT. Protein: CASSWGGLRGGSNQPQHF.

The table lists this clone with a count of one. The chain employs TRBV27 and TRBJ2-7; the match to TRBD2 covers 13 bases. J was trimmed by 7 bases and V by 5 bases; bases with no gene match: 8. The CDR3 covers 15 residues. The V gene's germline CDR1 is MNHEY and CDR2 SMNVEV (reference sequence). For the CDR3, the DNA is TGTGCCAGCAGTATAGGGACTAGCGGGACATGGGAGCAGTACTTC. Translating gives CASSIGTSGTWEQYF.

CDR3 in amino acids: CASSWGGSYEQYF. The CDR3 bases are TGTGCCAGCAGTTGGGGTGGTTCCTACGAGCAGTACTTC. The J gene is TRBJ2-7, the V gene TRBV27; D gene uncertain. The CDR3 is 13 residues long. The ends were cut back, 4 bases at V and 1 base at J, with 8 bases in the middle. Germline V gives CDR1 MNHEY, CDR2 SMNVEV (reference sequence).

The chain combines TRBV19 with TRBJ1-1, with TRBD1 matching 7 bases. The germline V gene encodes CDR1 LNHDA and CDR2 SQIVND (reference sequence). This CDR3 is built from 12 residues. Losses at the gene ends were 6 bases for V and 4 bases for J; bases not matched to a gene: 2. The CDR3 reads CASRDRLTEAFF. CDR3 DNA: TGTGCCAGTAGGGACAGGCTCACTGAAGCTTTCTTT.

This clone was counted between two and nine times. This chain joins TRBV25-1 and TRBJ1-4, with a weak D call TRBD1 (6 bases). CDR1 is MGHDK and CDR2 is SYGVNS in the germline V gene. The CDR3 has 15 amino acids. Trimming took 2 bases from V and 3 from J, leaving 10 bases between them. The CDR3 reads CASSEHGGANEKLFF. The CDR3, as DNA: TGTGCCAGCAGTGAACACGGGGGCGCTAATGAAAAACTGTTTTTT.

This clone occurred a few times. The gene calls are TRBV7-3 and TRBJ2-2, with D uncertain. This CDR3 spans 11 amino acids. The V gene's germline CDR1 is SGHTA and CDR2 FQGTGA. Trimming removed 0 bases at V and 7 bases at J, with 0 bases between. DNA for the CDR3: TGTGCCAGCAGCTTAACCGGGGAGCTGTTTTTT. This codes for CASSLTGELFF.